This is a list of T cell receptor beta chains from one sample in a study of shared clonotypes between healthy human individuals. The method was immunoSEQ multiplex PCR; TCRdb's version includes in-frame clones alone and lacks a portion of them. Among approximately 2,200,000 clones listed, 85% to 95% were seen once. Sequenced material: naive CD8+ T cells from PBMCs. The receptors derive from a young man in good health. Some clones in this sample may be carry-over from other donors' samples. Each CDR3 is given with its conserved first and last residue. A D gene is named only where the DNA matches it firmly.

j_call,d_call,v_call,cdr3_aa
TRBJ2-2,TRBD1,TRBV13,CASLGQGAGELFF
TRBJ1-1,-,TRBV30,CAWSVVGGRLEAFF
TRBJ2-1,TRBD2,TRBV10-3,CAISVLAGEPSSYNEQFF
TRBJ2-1,-,TRBV27,CASSPQGKVGLNEQFF
TRBJ2-7,-,TRBV5-6,CASSLGTRFYEQYF
TRBJ2-7,TRBD2,TRBV9,CASSTSGTRTPREQYF
TRBJ2-3,TRBD2,TRBV10-3,CATWGESLAGATDTQYF
TRBJ2-5,TRBD1,TRBV7-3,CASSPYRGRETQYF
TRBJ2-1,TRBD2,TRBV9,CASSARSSGISDEQFF
TRBJ2-7,TRBD1,TRBV28,CASSFAGGSYEQYF
TRBJ2-2,TRBD2,TRBV10-1,CASSGLAGGDTGELFF
TRBJ2-7,-,TRBV27,CASSPAERAAYEQYF
TRBJ1-2,TRBD1,TRBV19,CASSIGVRGQLDGYTF
TRBJ2-5,-,TRBV7-6,CASSLVFREETQYF
TRBJ2-2,-,TRBV2,CASSPTGELFF
TRBJ1-1,-,TRBV10-3,CAISPSTTVMNTEAFF
TRBJ2-1,TRBD2,TRBV29-1,CSVWTSGSVNEQFF
TRBJ1-5,-,TRBV25-1,CASSESLNQPQHF
TRBJ2-2,TRBD2,TRBV10-3,CAISEKVGLAVTGELFF
TRBJ1-2,TRBD1,TRBV28,CASLTGLGYTF
TRBJ2-7,-,TRBV5-4,CASSFSRTGPNEQYF
TRBJ2-5,-,TRBV9,CASSSRLGPETQYF
TRBJ1-2,TRBD1,TRBV7-8,CASSLTSRDRVYGYTF
TRBJ2-1,-,TRBV7-2,CASSLAGGPYNEQFF
TRBJ2-2,TRBD1,TRBV6-1,CASSWRQGDTGELFF
TRBJ1-5,TRBD1,TRBV23-1,CASRRTGARQPQHF
TRBJ2-1,-,TRBV27,CASSSWERNNEQFF
TRBJ2-7,-,TRBV19,CASSRRGREIGYEQYF
TRBJ2-3,-,TRBV15,CATSRDQPPGTQYF
TRBJ1-1,-,TRBV5-1,CASSSDVRWLMNTEAFF
TRBJ1-1,-,TRBV6-5,CASSGTMNTEAFF
TRBJ2-5,-,TRBV2,CASSDTVGETQYF
TRBJ1-1,-,TRBV5-1,CASSLDLGGTEAFF
TRBJ2-2,-,TRBV30,CAWSVLPGVGHTGELFF
TRBJ2-7,-,TRBV15,CATSRESTGRLGVYEQYF
TRBJ2-7,TRBD2,TRBV5-1,CASSLLAGDEQYF
TRBJ1-1,-,TRBV19,CASSIRRENTEAFF
TRBJ2-5,-,TRBV7-3,CAPRRTEETQYF
TRBJ1-2,-,TRBV19,CASSIGSSRGYGYTF
TRBJ2-3,TRBD2,TRBV28,CASSGNPSGRGGTDTQYF
TRBJ2-2,TRBD1,TRBV9,CASSPWTGGVGELFF
TRBJ1-4,-,TRBV19,CASSPDLEAEKLFF
TRBJ2-7,TRBD1,TRBV20-1,CSGAGGYEQYF
TRBJ2-7,-,TRBV11-2,CASSFIYSSLREQYF
TRBJ2-7,-,TRBV7-9,CASSLGGGPGPYEQYF
TRBJ2-1,-,TRBV27,CASSPMPSGVNEQFF
TRBJ2-1,TRBD1,TRBV27,CASSPEGQGLDEQFF
TRBJ1-1,TRBD1,TRBV6-5,CASSSRTGHTEAFF
TRBJ2-5,TRBD2,TRBV2,CASLTSGTEETQYF
TRBJ2-7,-,TRBV7-9,CASGAGSYEQYF
TRBJ1-5,-,TRBV7-2,CASSLGLSGYQPQHF
TRBJ1-2,-,TRBV5-1,CASSSDRYGYTF
TRBJ2-1,-,TRBV6-6,CASSWGFGEQFF
TRBJ1-1,-,TRBV6-4,CASSQGYGATEAFF
TRBJ2-1,-,TRBV27,CASSLLDGDNEQFF
TRBJ1-4,-,TRBV7-8,CASSLEAVTNEKLFF
TRBJ1-2,TRBD1,TRBV7-9,CASSLGQAGGYTF
TRBJ2-1,-,TRBV19,CASSHLGGYNEQFF
TRBJ2-1,-,TRBV15,CATSLRRPGWNEQFF
TRBJ2-1,-,TRBV4-1,CASSRSRGTPHEQFF